This note documents a single T cell receptor (beta chain) sequence. Its antigen is unknown. Tagging with unique molecular identifiers was applied to individual cDNA molecules. One entry per CDR3 protein results from TCRdb running MiXCR on the 5' RACE reads. The sample includes around 21,000 distinct CDR3 sequences, roughly 5.6% of them seen just once. This record comes from a study of early T cells in non-severe SARS-CoV-2 infection. The wider study: Bulk RNA from unsorted whole blood was sequenced; chains were unpaired.

Findings and caveats of the study: Comparison of clonotypes with VDJdb favored anti-spike CD8 responses while missing private and CD4 specificities.

The receptor comes from an adult who was a healthcare worker with PCR-confirmed SARS-CoV-2 infection or an uninfected control (not recorded which). The sample in question was whole blood, obtained at baseline.

The CDR3 loop is CASSNAWTGETQYF. CDR3 nucleotide sequence: TGTGCCAGCAGTAACGCCTGGACAGGAGAGACCCAGTACTTC. V gene TRBV6-2 or TRBV6-3 combines with J gene TRBJ2-5; 7 bases fit TRBD1. The CDR3 sequence is 14 residues long. Unmatched junction bases numbered 7, after V lost 5 bases and J lost 4 bases. Germline lookup yields CDR1 MNHEY and CDR2 SVGEGT.